This entry lists 22 T cell receptor beta chains sequenced from one sample in a study of blood T cell repertoires in COVID-19. Some clones are missing from TCRdb's copy, which holds only in-frame ones; the method was immunoSEQ multiplex PCR. Among about 180,000 clones listed, 70% to 90% were seen once. Sequenced material: peripheral blood. All receptors come from a man in his sixties with acute or convalescent COVID-19.

A word on this clone: One junction end disagrees with the germline gene, perhaps due to a read error. The genes are TRBV18 and TRBJ2-2; 11 bases are a match to TRBD2. The CDR3 loop spans 16 amino acids. Germline CDR1 reads KGHSH; CDR2 reads LQKENI. In DNA, the CDR3 is TGTGCCACCTCAGAGACTAGCGGGATGAACACCGGGGAGCTGTTTTTT. It yields the protein CATSETSGMNTGELFF.

The DNA of the CDR3 is TGCGCCAGCAGCAGGGCCCAGCGGGAGTTCAATGAGCAGTTCTTC. Translation: CASSRAQREFNEQFF. The chain uses TRBV5-1 and TRBJ2-1, with 8 bases lining up with TRBD2. Losses at the gene ends were 4 bases for V and 6 bases for J; bases not matched to a gene: 9. The CDR3 spans 15 residues. Germline CDR1 and CDR2: SGHRS and YFSETQ.

The rearrangement links TRBV28 to TRBJ1-2; 8 bases are shared with TRBD1. This CDR3 comprises 14 residues. In germline, CDR1 is MDHEN, CDR2 SYDVKM. J was trimmed by 4 bases and V by 6 bases; bases with no gene match: 7. The CDR3 loop reads CASRIDRGPYGYTF. The CDR3 region has the DNA TGTGCCAGCAGAATCGACAGGGGTCCCTATGGCTACACCTTC.

This sequence joins TRBV25-1 and TRBJ2-6; no definite D call. Germline loops: CDR1 MGHDK, CDR2 SYGVNS. The V gene lost 4 bases and the J gene lost 4 bases, with 5 bases spanning the gap. CDR3 size: 13 residues. This CDR3 reads CASSVSGANVLTF. In DNA, the CDR3 is TGTGCCAGCAGTGTATCGGGGGCCAACGTCCTGACTTTC.

This sequence joins TRBV19 and TRBJ1-5; TRBD1 agrees at 8 bases. The V gene end was trimmed by 6 bases and the J gene end by 4 bases; junction bases not matched to a gene: 11. The V gene's germline CDR1 is LNHDA and CDR2 SQIVND (reference sequence). The CDR3 loop spans 16 amino acids. Written as DNA, the CDR3 is TGTGCCAGTAGAACCTTGGACAGGGTTGGGAATCAGCCCCAGCATTTT. Amino acids: CASRTLDRVGNQPQHF.

The J gene is TRBJ2-1, the V gene TRBV23-1; perhaps TRBD1 as D (5 bases). TRBV23-1 is labeled an ORF, and its function is uncertain. V lost 0 bases and J lost 5, with 17 bases in between. The CDR3 has 17 residues. CDR3 nucleotides: TGCGCCAGCAGTCAATCGTCTCCGGCAGGGAAAAACAATGAGCAGTTCTTC. This encodes CASSQSSPAGKNNEQFF.

V is TRBV4-2 and J is TRBJ2-7; TRBD2 matches 10 bases. The junction had 7 bases not matched to a gene; V was cut back by 5 bases and J by 3 bases. The germline V gene encodes CDR1 LGHNA and CDR2 YNFKEQ. CDR3 size: 15 residues. The CDR3 coding sequence is TGTGCCAGCAGCTGGACTAGCGGCAGCCTCTACGAGCAGTACTTC. Translating it yields CASSWTSGSLYEQYF.

V gene TRBV4-1 combines with J gene TRBJ2-1; 10 bases are a match to TRBD2. Germline V gene lookup returns CDR1 MGHRA and CDR2 YSYEKL. This CDR3 region has 18 residues. J was trimmed by 0 bases and V by 0 bases; bases with no gene match: 5. CDR3 sequence: CASSQDPSGRPSYNEQFF. The CDR3 DNA reads TGCGCCAGCAGCCAAGATCCTAGCGGGAGACCCTCCTACAATGAGCAGTTCTTC.

V is TRBV28 and J is TRBJ1-4, with D unclear. CDR3 length: 16 residues. V was clipped by 3 bases and J by 0 bases, with 11 bases between them. Germline V gives CDR1 MDHEN, CDR2 SYDVKM. The CDR3 DNA reads TGTGCCAGCAGTTTGGGCCAGGCTACAACTAATGAAAAACTGTTTTTT. Translation: CASSLGQATTNEKLFF. Drawing the rest from reference TRBV28 and TRBJ1-4, the complete variable domain is DVKVTQSSRYLVKRTGEKVFLECVQDMDHENMFWYRQDPGLGLRLIYFSYDVKMKEKGDIPEGYSVSREKKERFSLILESASTNQTSMYLCASSLGQATTNEKLFFGSGTQLSVL.

The chain combines TRBV2 with TRBJ2-1; TRBD1 aligns across 7 bases. The junction had 5 bases not matched to a gene; V was cut back by 7 bases and J by 8 bases. The CDR3 is made up of 12 amino acids. The germline V gene has CDR1 SNHLY and CDR2 FYNNEI. In DNA, the CDR3 is TGTGCCAGCACCCGACAGGGTGATGAGCAGTTCTTC. Its protein is CASTRQGDEQFF. Based on the CDR3 plus reference TRBV2 and TRBJ2-1, the full variable domain is EPEVTQTPSHQVTQMGQEVILRCVPISNHLYFYWYRQILGQKVEFLVSFYNNEISEKSEIFDDQFSVERPDGSNFTLKIRSTKLEDSAMYFCASTRQGDEQFFGPGTRLTVL.

This clone was observed a single time. The V gene is TRBV2, the J gene TRBJ1-1; D may be TRBD1 (6 bases). This CDR3 has 11 amino acids. Trimming took off 8 bases at V and 9 bases at J, with 13 bases between the two ends. Germline values: CDR1 SNHLY, CDR2 FYNNEI. The CDR3 sequence is CASSDRIKAFF. CDR3 DNA sequence: TGTGCCAGCTCCGACAGGATAAAAGCTTTCTTT.

This sequence joins TRBV18 and TRBJ2-2; 9 bases line up with TRBD1. Germline-derived CDR1 and CDR2 are KGHSH and LQKENI. The ends lost 8 bases at V and 5 bases at J; junction bases unmatched: 9. The CDR3 is 15 residues long. CDR3: CASLLGTGITGELFF. CDR3 bases: TGTGCCAGCCTTCTGGGGACAGGGATTACCGGGGAGCTGTTTTTT.

The chain combines TRBV6-6 with TRBJ1-2; D not resolved. Germline CDR1 and CDR2: MNHNY and SVGAGI (reference sequence). The CDR3 covers 14 residues. V lost 2 bases and J lost 0, with 7 bases in between. The CDR3 loop reads CASSYGPSNYGYTF. CDR3 nucleotides: TGTGCCAGCAGTTACGGGCCTTCTAACTATGGCTACACCTTC.

The chain joins TRBV29-1 to TRBJ2-7; 8 bases agree with TRBD2. CDR3 length equals 18 residues. Germline CDR1 and CDR2: SQVTM and ANQGSEA. V dropped 5 bases and J dropped 4; count of bases not matched to a gene: 22. The CDR3 reads CSVRTGGGAGTRMYEQYF. DNA of the CDR3: TGCAGCGTTCGGACGGGGGGAGGCGCCGGGACTAGGATGTACGAGCAGTACTTC.

V and J are TRBV27 and TRBJ1-5, with D possibly TRBD1 on 5 matching bases. The CDR3 is 14 residues long. Germline V gives CDR1 MNHEY, CDR2 SMNVEV (reference sequence). The V end lost 1 base, the J end lost 7 bases, and 11 bases lay between the germline ends. CDR3 nucleotides: TGTGCCAGCAGTTTATTCGGGGGTGGGCAGCCCCAGCATTTT. Translation gives CASSLFGGGQPQHF.

The rearrangement links TRBV9 to TRBJ2-2; 8 bases agree with TRBD2. V lost 3 bases to trimming and J lost 6 bases; unmatched junction nucleotides: 7. The CDR3 loop spans 15 amino acids. The germline gives CDR1 SGDLS, CDR2 YYNGEE. Here the CDR3 reads CASSGGLAYSGELFF. The CDR3 region has the DNA TGTGCCAGCAGCGGAGGACTAGCTTACTCCGGGGAGCTGTTTTTT.

The V and J genes are TRBV10-3 and TRBJ1-6; D might be TRBD1 (5 bases). V lost 0 bases and J 6 bases, leaving 9 bases between the germline ends. The germline gives CDR1 ENHRY, CDR2 SYGVKD. The CDR3 covers 15 residues. CDR3 nucleotides: TGTGCCATCAGTGAGTCAGGGGTTGGTAATTCACCCCTCCACTTT. Translation: CAISESGVGNSPLHF.

In the case of this clone: This CDR3 is also generated by other DNA sequences in the sample. The J gene is TRBJ2-2, the V gene TRBV9; D remains ambiguous. Germline V gives CDR1 SGDLS, CDR2 YYNGEE. V shed 0 bases and J shed 2 bases, with 5 bases lying between them. The CDR3 is made up of 14 amino acids. CDR3 nucleotides: TGTGCCAGCAGCGTAGACTCCAACACCGGGGAGCTGTTTTTT. Residues: CASSVDSNTGELFF.

J is TRBJ2-2 and V is TRBV10-3; 7 bases line up with TRBD1. V was pared by 10 bases and J by 3 bases, with 8 bases of the junction left unmatched. Germline CDR1 and CDR2: ENHRY and SYGVKD. This CDR3 is built from 14 residues. CDR3 in DNA: TGTGCCACGTCAGGGGGATACGACACCGGGGAGCTGTTTTTT. This gives the protein CATSGGYDTGELFF.

J is TRBJ2-1 and V is TRBV4-2; TRBD2 agrees at 14 bases. After removal of 2 bases from V and 7 bases from J, the junction contained 4 bases not matched to a gene. The CDR3 consists of 16 residues. Germline V gene lookup returns CDR1 LGHNA and CDR2 YNFKEQ. The CDR3 here is CASSQSGLAGVNEQFF. The CDR3 DNA sequence: TGTGCCAGCAGCCAATCGGGACTAGCGGGAGTTAATGAGCAGTTCTTC.

The J gene is TRBJ1-2, the V gene TRBV5-1, with 12 bases matching TRBD1. V lost 8 bases, J lost 0 bases, and 8 bases stayed unmatched. Per germline, CDR1 SGHRS and CDR2 YFSETQ. The CDR3 extends over 16 amino acids. CDR3 residues: CASLPGQGATNYGYTF. CDR3 in DNA: TGCGCCAGTCTACCGGGACAGGGGGCAACTAACTATGGCTACACCTTC.

The chain is built from TRBV5-1 and TRBJ2-1; D might be TRBD1 (6 bases). The ends were cut back, 2 bases at V and 8 bases at J, with 11 bases in the middle. From germline, CDR1 is SGHRS and CDR2 YFSETQ. The CDR3 sequence is 13 residues long. CDR3 nucleotide sequence: TGCGCCAGCAGCTTCCCGACAGGCCATGAGCAGTTCTTC. This sequence encodes CASSFPTGHEQFF.